These 20 T cell receptor beta chains share one sample of origin, sequenced in a study of CXCR3-negative and CXCR3-positive naive CD8 T cells. Notes on the study in general: Against CXCR3-negative naive cells, CXCR3-positive naive cells showed more hydrophobic TRB CDR3s.

All TRB cDNA libraries came from 5' RACE performed with UMI labels. TCRdb reprocessed the 5' RACE reads; each CDR3 protein has one entry and no DNA is given. This sample's table reports some 100,000 distinct CDR3 sequences. These receptors have no identified antigens. The sample taken for sequencing was naive CXCR3+ CD8+ T cells from blood. Subset specified: CD45RO-CCR7+CD27+CD95- naive CD8+ T cells expressing CXCR3 (TNR3+). The receptors originated from a human donor in good health. Some clones in this sample may be carry-over from other donors' samples.

This sequence joins TRBV7-9 and TRBJ2-1; the TRBD1 assignment by TCRdb is unverifiable without DNA. This CDR3 has 17 residues. Germline loops: CDR1 SEHNR, CDR2 FQNEAQ (reference sequence). The CDR3 spells CASGSNVAGPSYNEQFF.

This sequence joins TRBV28 and TRBJ1-4; TCRdb returns TRBD1, unconfirmable since there is no DNA. CDR1 and CDR2 (germline): MDHEN, SYDVKM. The CDR3 sequence is 17 residues long. CDR3 loop: CASSSPRYGDGHEKLFF.

V is TRBV27 and J is TRBJ2-1; TCRdb gives TRBD1 as the D gene, but with no DNA this cannot be confirmed. This CDR3 is 14 amino acids long. Germline CDR1 reads MNHEY; CDR2 reads SMNVEV (reference sequence). This chain's CDR3 is CASSTLGTYNEQFF.

This chain links TRBV15 with TRBJ2-1; TCRdb names TRBD1, which stays unverified in the absence of DNA. The CDR3 runs 17 residues. CDR1 is LNHNV and CDR2 is YYDKDF in the germline V gene (reference sequence). The CDR3 here is CATSRESVSGAYNEQFF.

The genes are TRBV29-1 and TRBJ1-2; the TCRdb D gene call, TRBD1, has no DNA to confirm it. The CDR3 is made up of 15 amino acids. From germline, CDR1 is SQVTM and CDR2 ANQGSEA. The CDR3: CSVGPPGHLDYGYTF.

This chain connects TRBV12-3 or TRBV12-4 to TRBJ2-1; TCRdb's D gene call, TRBD1, goes unchecked for lack of DNA. The CDR3 extends over 14 amino acids. CDR3 protein: CASSRGTGHIEQFF.

This rearrangement joins TRBV12-3 or TRBV12-4 to TRBJ2-5. The CDR3 runs 14 residues. The CDR3 protein is CASSPRGTKETQYF.

The CDR3 loop reads CASSYNDRGDYEQYF. The V call is TRBV6-5, the J call TRBJ2-7; lacking DNA, the TRBD1 call made by TCRdb goes unchecked. Germline V gene lookup returns CDR1 MNHEY and CDR2 SVGAGI. This CDR3 has 15 amino acids.

V and J are TRBV15 and TRBJ2-3. This CDR3 has 13 residues. Germline V gives CDR1 LNHNV, CDR2 YYDKDF (reference sequence). The CDR3 region is CATSKTRSDTQYF.

The rearrangement joins TRBV11-2 to TRBJ2-5; TCRdb calls TRBD1, which cannot be checked without DNA. Germline CDR1 reads SGHAT; CDR2 reads FQNNGV. The length of the CDR3 is 12 residues. Here the CDR3 reads CASSSRGETQYF.

The CDR3 spells CASSLAKGGTNTEAFF. This chain connects TRBV27 to TRBJ1-1; there is no DNA to check the TCRdb D call of TRBD1. Germline V gene sequence: CDR1 MNHEY, CDR2 SMNVEV (reference sequence). The CDR3 sequence is 16 residues long.

V usage is TRBV10-2 and J usage is TRBJ2-7. The length of the CDR3 is 13 residues. Germline V CDR1 and CDR2: WSHSY, SAAADI. CDR3 protein: CASSVADSYEQYF.

The genes are TRBV13 and TRBJ2-7; TCRdb returns TRBD1, unconfirmable since there is no DNA. This CDR3 is built from 16 residues. The germline V gene has CDR1 PRHDT and CDR2 FYEKMQ (reference sequence). The chain's CDR3 is CASSLDIGVPSYEQYF.

V and J are TRBV6-2 or TRBV6-3 and TRBJ2-2; as DNA is missing, the TRBD2 call by TCRdb cannot be tested. Germline-derived CDR1 and CDR2 are MNHEY and SVGEGT. This CDR3 comprises 17 residues. The CDR3 is CASSYSGLAGLTGELFF.

V gene TRBV19 combines with J gene TRBJ1-1. The germline CDR1 and CDR2 sequences are LNHDA and SQIVND (reference sequence). The CDR3 runs to 12 residues. The CDR3 protein is CASGLSNTEAFF.

CDR3 sequence reads: CASRMGNEQYF. The chain couples TRBV6-1 to TRBJ2-7. This CDR3 comprises 11 residues. Looked up from germline, CDR1 is MNHNS and CDR2 is SASEGT.

The chain has TRBV29-1 and TRBJ2-7; TCRdb's assignment of TRBD1 cannot be checked, as there is no DNA. CDR3 length equals 14 residues. Looked up from germline, CDR1 is SQVTM and CDR2 is ANQGSEA. The CDR3 is CSVSRTDSTYEQYF.

The gene calls are TRBV20-1 and TRBJ2-1; TCRdb gives TRBD1 as the D gene, but with no DNA this cannot be confirmed. CDR1 is DFQATT and CDR2 is SNEGSKA in the germline V gene (reference sequence). The length of the CDR3 is 15 residues. CDR3 loop: CSARDLFRGKTEQFF.

The chain recombines TRBV7-2 with TRBJ2-3; TCRdb proposes TRBD1, but this gene call is untestable without DNA. The V gene's germline CDR1 is SGHTA and CDR2 FQGNSA. The CDR3 length is 16 residues. CDR3 in amino acids: CASSFSWDPATDTQYF.

V usage is TRBV28 and J usage is TRBJ2-5; TCRdb lists TRBD1, though no DNA is available to test this call. Per the germline V gene, CDR1 is MDHEN and CDR2 is SYDVKM. The CDR3 loop spans 14 amino acids. CDR3 protein: CASSNHLQGGTQYF. Filled out from reference TRBV28 and TRBJ2-5, the complete variable domain reads DVKVTQSSRYLVKRTGEKVFLECVQDMDHENMFWYRQDPGLGLRLIYFSYDVKMKEKGDIPEGYSVSREKKERFSLILESASTNQTSMYLCASSNHLQGGTQYFGPGTRLLVL.